Each of the 11 T cell receptor beta chains below was sequenced from the same sample in a study of PD-1 blockade in mismatch repair-deficient tumors (dated by TCRdb to 2017 to 2019). The library was built by means of the immunoSEQ multiplex PCR assay. What TCRdb holds here is the immuneACCESS table cut down to in-frame rearrangements. Part of the clones is not present; checked against another copy, under half of the missing clones reflect an unresolved V gene, and the others are unexplained. Present in this sample are tens of thousands of clones, 78% of which were seen just once. The ten top clones hold 3.3% of the sample. The sample consisted of peripheral blood, taken 4 weeks after starting pembrolizumab. Receptors originate from an adult with mismatch repair-deficient cancer.

The chain uses TRBV7-2 and TRBJ2-7; D remains unclear. Germline loops: CDR1 SGHTA, CDR2 FQGNSA. Trimming took 5 bases from V and 0 from J, leaving 8 bases between them. This CDR3 is 13 amino acids long. The CDR3 sequence is CASSATYSYEQYF. The CDR3 DNA is TGTGCCAGCAGCGCCACCTACTCCTACGAGCAGTACTTC.

J is TRBJ2-1 and V is TRBV27, with TRBD2 matching over 8 bases. V lost 6 bases, J lost 7 bases, and 5 bases stayed unmatched. The CDR3 sequence is 13 residues long. Germline values: CDR1 MNHEY, CDR2 SMNVEV (reference sequence). The CDR3 DNA is TGTGCCAGCAGAAAAGCGGGAGTTAATGAGCAGTTCTTC. Translating it yields CASRKAGVNEQFF.

V usage is TRBV19 and J usage is TRBJ2-1, with 10 bases fitting TRBD2. The CDR3 covers 15 residues. V was pared by 7 bases and J by 2 bases, with 5 bases of the junction left unmatched. Germline V CDR1 and CDR2: LNHDA, SQIVND (reference sequence). For the CDR3, the DNA is TGTGCCAGTAATCTAGCGGGAGCTGCCTACAATGAGCAGTTCTTC. It is translated as CASNLAGAAYNEQFF.

The CDR3 nucleotides are TGTGCCAGCAGCTTAGGTGGGGGCAGCGGGGGATCCTACAATGAGCAGTTCTTC. Translating gives CASSLGGGSGGSYNEQFF. V gene TRBV7-2 combines with J gene TRBJ2-1; TRBD2 aligns across 8 bases. CDR1 and CDR2 (germline): SGHTA, FQGNSA. V lost 1 base to trimming and J lost 1 base; unmatched junction nucleotides: 9. The CDR3 consists of 18 residues.

Here the CDR3 DNA reads TGTGCCAGCAGACCAAGGACTAGCGGATCCTACGAGCAGTACTTC. This translates into CASRPRTSGSYEQYF. V usage is TRBV6-5 and J usage is TRBJ2-7; 10 positions match TRBD2. J gave up 1 base and V 6 bases, and 6 bases lay outside the gene matches. The V gene's germline CDR1 is MNHEY and CDR2 SVGAGI. The CDR3 is 15 residues long.

This chain joins TRBV7-8 and TRBJ2-7; the match to TRBD2 covers 7 bases. CDR3 length: 14 amino acids. Germline CDR1 SGHVS, CDR2 FQNEAQ. Trimming took 7 bases from V and 7 from J; bases not matched to a gene: 13. CDR3 amino acids: CASKGLVEAGEQYF. The CDR3 coding sequence is TGTGCCAGCAAAGGACTAGTCGAAGCCGGTGAGCAGTACTTC.

This chain connects TRBV2 to TRBJ2-1; D might be TRBD2 (5 bases). Trimming cost V 2 bases and J 0 bases, with 11 bases left between them. This CDR3 spans 16 amino acids. Germline CDR1 SNHLY, CDR2 FYNNEI. CDR3 protein: CASSEPGKDSYNEQFF. CDR3 nucleotide sequence: TGTGCCAGCAGTGAACCGGGGAAGGACTCCTACAATGAGCAGTTCTTC.

This clone was recorded a few times. The chain employs TRBV27 and TRBJ1-2; D is undetermined. Trimming took 4 bases from V and 4 from J, leaving 13 bases between them. Germline-derived CDR1 and CDR2 are MNHEY and SMNVEV (reference sequence). The CDR3 is 14 residues long. CDR3 residues: CASSYGRSAYGYTF. CDR3 bases: TGTGCCAGCAGTTATGGGAGGTCCGCCTATGGCTACACCTTC.

The genes are TRBV29-1 and TRBJ2-6; the D gene is possibly TRBD2 (6 bases). The germline V gene has CDR1 SQVTM and CDR2 ANQGSEA. Trimming shortened V by 6 bases and J by 0 bases, and 15 bases separated the two germline ends. CDR3 size: 16 residues. As DNA, the CDR3 is TGCAGCGTGGGGGGAGCCCCCTTCTCTGGGGCCAACGTCCTGACTTTC. It encodes CSVGGAPFSGANVLTF.

The chain employs TRBV6-5 and TRBJ1-3, with D uncertain. The ends were cut back, 2 bases at V and 4 bases at J, with 3 bases in the middle. The germline CDR1 and CDR2 sequences are MNHEY and SVGAGI. This CDR3 is 12 amino acids long. The chain's CDR3 is CASSYEGNTIYF. The CDR3 nucleotides read TGTGCCAGCAGTTACGAGGGAAACACCATATATTTT.

Here the CDR3 DNA reads TGTGCCAGCAACCCCTTGACAGGAGCATATGGCTACACCTTC. Translated, it gives CASNPLTGAYGYTF. The V gene is TRBV6-5, the J gene TRBJ1-2; D perhaps matches TRBD1 (6 bases). Germline V gene data show CDR1 as MNHEY and CDR2 as SVGAGI. Trimming stripped 7 bases from V and 5 bases from J, with 17 bases between. The CDR3 extends over 14 amino acids.